A selection of T cell receptor beta chains follows, all from one sample in a study of blood T cell repertoires in COVID-19. Profiling relied on immunoSEQ multiplex PCR, and the TCRdb table lists in-frame clones only, not all of them. The data show more than 250,000 clones, roughly 89% seen once. The material sequenced was PBMCs or T cells enriched from blood (not recorded which). These receptors came from a woman under 30 with acute COVID-19. The CDR3 runs from the conserved cysteine through the conserved F or W. D genes are given only for firm matches. The size of a clone is reported for some rows only, either as once, few or many, or as a class for expanded clones.

NA 16 TRBJ2-3 NA TRBV7-9 TGTGCCAGCAGCGCAAGCCCGCCAGGTAGCACAGATACGCAGTATTTT CASSASPPGSTDTQYF
once 15 TRBJ1-5 TRBD1 TRBV9 TGTGCCAGCAGCGCCACCGGGACAGGGGTTCAGCCCCAGCATTTT CASSATGTGVQPQHF
NA 14 TRBJ1-3 NA TRBV9 TGTGCCAGCAGCGTACGCGGCTCTGGAAACACCATATATTTT CASSVRGSGNTIYF
few 14 TRBJ1-2 NA TRBV11-3 TGTGCCAGCAGCCAGGGGACGGAGAACTATGGCTACACCTTC CASSQGTENYGYTF
NA 13 TRBJ1-2 NA TRBV6-5 TGTGCCAGCAGTTACACCGGCCGGGATGGCTACACCTTC CASSYTGRDGYTF
NA 13 TRBJ1-1 NA TRBV10-2 TGCGCCAGCAGAGACTACAGGAACACTGAAGCTTTCTTT CASRDYRNTEAFF
NA 13 TRBJ1-1 NA TRBV29-1 TGCAGCGTTGTTGAGGGGGAGGGCACTGAAGCTTTCTTT CSVVEGEGTEAFF
NA 12 TRBJ1-4 NA TRBV28 TGTGCCAGCAGTTTCCCGAATGAAAAACTGTTTTTT CASSFPNEKLFF
NA 15 TRBJ1-1 NA TRBV11-2 TGTGCCAGCAGCTTAGTAGGTGGGCGGGACACTGAAGCTTTCTTT CASSLVGGRDTEAFF
NA 15 TRBJ2-3 NA TRBV20-1 TGCAGTGCTAGTTGGGCGGGACTGGCCACAGATACGCAGTATTTT CSASWAGLATDTQYF
once 14 TRBJ2-7 TRBD2 TRBV30 TGTGCCTGCACAGGGGTAGCGGGAGGTGACGAGCAGTACTTC CACTGVAGGDEQYF
NA 14 TRBJ2-7 TRBD2 TRBV5-1 TGCGCCAGCAGACCCCCTAGCGGGACGGCCGAGCAGTACTTC CASRPPSGTAEQYF
NA 16 TRBJ2-7 TRBD2 TRBV5-1 TGCGCCAGCAGCCAACTACAAAAGCGGGAGAGGCACGAGCAGTACTTC CASSQLQKRERHEQYF
NA 16 TRBJ2-2 TRBD2 TRBV9 TGTGCCAGCAGCGTAGAGCTAGCGGGAGCGTTCGGGGAGCTGTTTTTT CASSVELAGAFGELFF
NA 14 TRBJ2-7 NA TRBV27 TGTGCCACCACAGACCCCTTTAACTCCTACGAGCAGTACTTC CATTDPFNSYEQYF
NA 15 TRBJ2-1 TRBD2 TRBV10-1 TGCGCCAGCAGTGAGATGGTAGCGGGAGGCAATGAGCAGTTCTTC CASSEMVAGGNEQFF
NA 16 TRBJ2-1 NA TRBV14 TGTGCCAGCAGCCATATAGCGGTCAGCTCCTACAATGAGCAGTTCTTC CASSHIAVSSYNEQFF
NA 14 TRBJ2-2 NA TRBV28 TGTGCCAGCAGAAAAACAGGTCTCCCCGGGGAGCTGTTTTTT CASRKTGLPGELFF
NA 16 TRBJ2-3 TRBD2 TRBV30 TGTGCCTGGACAGGGACTAGCGGGAGGGGCACAGATACGCAGTATTTT CAWTGTSGRGTDTQYF
NA 14 TRBJ2-5 NA TRBV18 TGTGCCAGCTCTCCCGGACTACTCGGGGAGACCCAGTACTTC CASSPGLLGETQYF
few 15 TRBJ2-4 TRBD2 TRBV6-5 TGTGCCAGCAGTTACTCGCCGAGCGGGAGATACATTCAGTACTTC CASSYSPSGRYIQYF
NA 16 TRBJ1-4 TRBD1 TRBV7-2 TGTGCCAGCAGCCCCCAGACAGGGCCTTTTAATGAAAAACTGTTTTTT CASSPQTGPFNEKLFF
NA 14 TRBJ2-1 NA TRBV13 TGTGCCAGCAGCCCCCTAAGACAGTCCCATGAGCAGTTCTTC CASSPLRQSHEQFF
NA 14 TRBJ2-7 TRBD2 TRBV7-2 TGTGCCAGCAGCTTAGCTGCGGGGGGCTACGAGCAGTACTTC CASSLAAGGYEQYF
NA 15 TRBJ2-3 TRBD2 TRBV4-3 TGCGCCAGCAGCCAAGAACTAGCGGGAGCAGATACGCAGTATTTT CASSQELAGADTQYF
once 17 TRBJ2-1 TRBD2 TRBV5-1 TGCGCCAGCAGCTGGGAACTGGGACTAGCGGGAGGCAATGAGCAGTTCTTC CASSWELGLAGGNEQFF
NA 15 TRBJ1-4 NA TRBV5-4 TGTGCCAGCAGCTTGACCGGGACTGCTCGAGGAAAACTGTTTTTT CASSLTGTARGKLFF
NA 14 TRBJ1-1 NA TRBV6-5 TGTGCCAGCAGAGGCCGGGGAATGAACACTGAAGCTTTCTTT CASRGRGMNTEAFF
NA 15 TRBJ1-5 TRBD1 TRBV7-2 TGTGCCAGCAGCGTGACAGGGGTGAGGAATCAGCCCCAGCATTTT CASSVTGVRNQPQHF
NA 14 TRBJ2-7 NA TRBV19 TGTGCCAGTAGGGACCAGGGCAGGACCTCCGAGCAGTACTTC CASRDQGRTSEQYF
NA 14 TRBJ1-6 NA TRBV13 TGTGCCAGCAGCTTAAGCTGGTATAATTCACCCCTCCACTTT CASSLSWYNSPLHF
NA 14 TRBJ1-2 TRBD1 TRBV7-8 TGTGCCAGCAGCCGGGACAGGGCGGGCGAGGGCTACACCTTC CASSRDRAGEGYTF
NA 12 TRBJ2-1 TRBD2 TRBV13 TGTGCTACACAGATGGGAGGGAATGAGCAGTTCTTC CATQMGGNEQFF
NA 20 TRBJ2-3 TRBD2 TRBV19 TGTGCCAGTAGTATTATCAGGGGTTGGGCTAGCGGGAGTGTAACAGATACGCAGTATTTT CASSIIRGWASGSVTDTQYF
NA 14 TRBJ1-4 NA TRBV4-1 TGCGCCAGCAGTCTCCTCGGAACTAATGAAAAACTGTTTTTT CASSLLGTNEKLFF
NA 16 TRBJ1-2 NA TRBV4-1 TGCGCCAGCAGCCAAGGGCGGGGAGGGGGAAACTATGGCTACACCTTC CASSQGRGGGNYGYTF
NA 13 TRBJ1-6 TRBD1 TRBV30 TGTGCCTGGACCGGGACAGGGAATTCACCCCTCCACTTT CAWTGTGNSPLHF
NA 14 TRBJ1-2 TRBD1 TRBV5-4 TGTGCCAGCAGCTCACCCGGGACAGACTATGGCTACACCTTC CASSSPGTDYGYTF
NA 14 TRBJ1-4 NA TRBV5-1 TGCGCCAGCAGCTTCGGAGGGATCGATGAAAAACTGTTTTTT CASSFGGIDEKLFF
NA 16 TRBJ2-2 TRBD2 TRBV6-5 TGTGCCAGCAGTTACTCCGGACTAGCGGGAGGGAGGGAGCTGTTTTTT CASSYSGLAGGRELFF
NA 14 TRBJ1-1 NA TRBV7-2 TGTGCCAGCAGCTCCCGACAGACGAACACTGAAGCTTTCTTT CASSSRQTNTEAFF
NA 12 TRBJ2-7 NA TRBV2 TGTGCCAGCGACGGGGACACGTACGAGCAGTACTTC CASDGDTYEQYF
NA 15 TRBJ2-1 NA TRBV30 TGTGCCTGGAGCCTTAGCGGTGGCCCCTACAATGAGCAGTTCTTC CAWSLSGGPYNEQFF
NA 17 TRBJ1-3 NA TRBV4-1 TGCGCCAGCAGCCAGGGGGCAGCTTACCGCTCTGGAAACACCATATATTTT CASSQGAAYRSGNTIYF
once 16 TRBJ2-1 TRBD2 TRBV5-5 TGTGCCAGCAGCCAGGGACTAGCGGGAACCTACAATGAGCAGTTCTTC CASSQGLAGTYNEQFF
NA 13 TRBJ1-5 NA TRBV11-2 TGTGCCAGCAGCTCGATCGGAGGCCAGCCCCAGCATTTT CASSSIGGQPQHF
NA 15 TRBJ1-5 NA TRBV19 TGTGCCAGTAGTATAGTTAGGGCGGGAAATCAGCCCCAGCATTTT CASSIVRAGNQPQHF
NA 13 TRBJ2-1 TRBD1 TRBV5-4 TGTGCCAGCAGCTACCGGACAGGGAATGAGCAGTTCTTC CASSYRTGNEQFF
once 14 TRBJ2-7 NA TRBV7-9 TGTGCCAGCAGCTTAGGGGGGGTTCCCTACGAGCAGTACTTC CASSLGGVPYEQYF
NA 14 TRBJ2-1 TRBD1 TRBV6-5 TGTGCCAGCAGGAGGGACAGAACCAACAATGAGCAGTTCTTC CASRRDRTNNEQFF
NA 16 TRBJ2-7 NA TRBV6-6 TGTGCCAGCAGGAGGGCCCCCCGATCTGAATACTACGAGCAGTACTTC CASRRAPRSEYYEQYF
once 16 TRBJ2-2 TRBD2 TRBV9 TGTGCCAGCAGCGCCGGGACTAGCGGCGGGTCCGGGGAGCTGTTTTTT CASSAGTSGGSGELFF
NA 13 TRBJ1-1 NA TRBV11-2 TGTGCCAGCAGCTTAGATATGACACCTGAAGCTTTCTTT CASSLDMTPEAFF
NA 14 TRBJ2-1 NA TRBV10-3 TGTGCCATCAGTGAGTCCTCACAGTCCAATGAGCAGTTCTTC CAISESSQSNEQFF